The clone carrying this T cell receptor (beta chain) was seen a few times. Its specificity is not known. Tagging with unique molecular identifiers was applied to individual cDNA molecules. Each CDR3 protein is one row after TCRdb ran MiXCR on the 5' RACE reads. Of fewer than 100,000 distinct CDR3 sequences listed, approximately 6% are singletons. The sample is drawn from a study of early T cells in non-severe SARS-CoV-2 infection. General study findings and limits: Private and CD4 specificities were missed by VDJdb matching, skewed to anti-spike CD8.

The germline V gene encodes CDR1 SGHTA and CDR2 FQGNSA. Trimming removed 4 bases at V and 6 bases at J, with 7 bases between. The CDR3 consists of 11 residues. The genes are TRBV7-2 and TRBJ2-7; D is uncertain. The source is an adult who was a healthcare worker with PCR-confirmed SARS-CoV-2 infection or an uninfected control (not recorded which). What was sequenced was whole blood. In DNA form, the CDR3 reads TGTGCCAGCAGCTCCGGAAGCGAGCAGTACTTC. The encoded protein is CASSSGSEQYF.